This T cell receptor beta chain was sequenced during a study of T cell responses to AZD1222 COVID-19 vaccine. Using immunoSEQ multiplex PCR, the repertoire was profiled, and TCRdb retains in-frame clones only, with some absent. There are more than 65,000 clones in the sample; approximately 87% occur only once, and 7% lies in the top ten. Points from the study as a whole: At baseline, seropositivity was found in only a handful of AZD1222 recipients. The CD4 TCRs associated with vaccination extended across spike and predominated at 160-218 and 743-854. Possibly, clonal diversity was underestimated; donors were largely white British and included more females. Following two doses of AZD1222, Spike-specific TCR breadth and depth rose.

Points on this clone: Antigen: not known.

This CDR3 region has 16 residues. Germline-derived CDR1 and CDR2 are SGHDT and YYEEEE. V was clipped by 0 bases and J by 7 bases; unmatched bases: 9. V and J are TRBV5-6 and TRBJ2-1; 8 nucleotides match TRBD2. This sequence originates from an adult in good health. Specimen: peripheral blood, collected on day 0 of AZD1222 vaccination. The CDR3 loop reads CASSLAPAAGENEQFF. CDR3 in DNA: TGTGCCAGCAGCTTGGCCCCGGCAGCGGGAGAAAATGAGCAGTTCTTC.